Presented here are 21 T cell receptor beta chains from one specimen sequenced in a study of T cell changes during pregnancy in multiple sclerosis. The data were produced by immunoSEQ multiplex PCR, yet TCRdb's version contains in-frame clones alone and is incomplete. The sample lists approximately 68,000 clones; approximately 91% were seen once. The sequences come from peripheral blood, collected in the second trimester of pregnancy. All receptors come from a female donor with multiple sclerosis, enrolled in a pregnancy study.

The V and J genes are TRBV9 and TRBJ1-3; D ambiguous. Germline V CDR1 and CDR2: SGDLS, YYNGEE. V gave up 8 bases and J gave up 2 bases, with 5 bases separating them. The CDR3 loop spans 11 amino acids. CDR3 sequence (DNA): TGTGCCAGTGGGCCTGGAAACACCATATATTTT. It yields the protein CASGPGNTIYF.

The chain uses TRBV2 and TRBJ2-4; the match to TRBD2 covers 13 bases. V lost 1 base, J lost 8 bases, and 8 bases stayed unmatched. CDR3 length equals 17 residues. Germline CDR1 SNHLY, CDR2 FYNNEI. This CDR3 is CASSEVRLAGGGDIQYF. The DNA of the CDR3 is TGTGCCAGCAGTGAAGTACGACTAGCGGGAGGAGGGGACATTCAGTACTTC.

Of note for this clone: No DNA is shown, since the ends of the CDR3 on it are uncertain; the CDR3 is the one TCRdb lists. V gene TRBV5-4 combines with J gene TRBJ2-2; no DNA check was done on the table's D call, TRBD1. Germline V gene sequence: CDR1 SGHNT, CDR2 YYREEE (reference sequence). The CDR3 spans 15 residues, counting both ends. The CDR3 protein is CASSFGPGVTGELFF.

The chain employs TRBV5-1 and TRBJ2-3; tentative D call: TRBD1 (5 bases). Trimming removed 4 bases at V and 2 bases at J, with 14 bases between. This CDR3 spans 15 amino acids. Germline values: CDR1 SGHRS, CDR2 YFSETQ. The CDR3 bases are TGCGCCAGCAGCCCCAGGGTGATGGTCACAGATACGCAGTATTTT. Amino acids: CASSPRVMVTDTQYF. Supplemented by reference TRBV5-1 and TRBJ2-3, the full variable domain reads KAGVTQTPRYLIKTRGQQVTLSCSPISGHRSVSWYQQTPGQGLQFLFEYFSETQRNKGNFPGRFSGRQFSNSRSEMNVSTLELGDSALYLCASSPRVMVTDTQYFGPGTRLTVL.

The rearrangement uses TRBV5-4 and TRBJ2-7; 9 bases agree with TRBD1. The CDR3 length is 16 residues. CDR1 is SGHNT, CDR2 YYREEE, per germline (reference sequence). The V segment lost 4 bases and the J segment 2 bases; nucleotides outside the gene matches: 10. Here the CDR3 DNA reads TGTGCCAGCAGCCTAGGGACAGGGTTTCCCGCCTACGAGCAGTACTTC. Protein sequence: CASSLGTGFPAYEQYF. The variable domain in full, with the rest retrieved from reference TRBV5-4 and TRBJ2-7, is ETGVTQSPTHLIKTRGQQVTLRCSSQSGHNTVSWYQQALGQGPQFIFQYYREEENGRGNFPPRFSGLQFPNYSSELNVNALELDDSALYLCASSLGTGFPAYEQYFGPGTRLTVT.

The chain recombines TRBV6-6 with TRBJ1-1; a weak D match, TRBD1 (5 bases). V was clipped by 5 bases and J by 1 base, with 8 bases between them. The CDR3 length is 13 residues. CDR1 is MNHNY and CDR2 is SVGAGI in the germline V gene (reference sequence). CDR3 bases: TGTGCCAGCAGTCTTCAGGGGAACACTGAAGCTTTCTTT. Translated, it gives CASSLQGNTEAFF.

The gene calls are TRBV5-1 and TRBJ1-1; 10 nucleotides line up with TRBD1. The CDR3 extends over 16 amino acids. Trimming at V came to 0 bases and at J to 4 bases, leaving 6 bases not matched to a gene. Germline V gene sequence: CDR1 SGHRS, CDR2 YFSETQ. CDR3 loop: CASSLGQGATGTEAFF. DNA of the CDR3: TGCGCCAGCAGCTTGGGACAGGGGGCGACGGGCACTGAAGCTTTCTTT.

The V gene is TRBV7-2, the J gene TRBJ2-3, with TRBD2 matching over 7 bases. Germline V gene data show CDR1 as SGHTA and CDR2 as FQGNSA. With V trimmed by 6 bases and J by 7 bases, 7 bases remained unmatched. The CDR3 is made up of 13 amino acids. The CDR3: CASSTRLAYTQYF. For the CDR3, the DNA is TGTGCCAGCAGTACTAGACTAGCCTATACGCAGTATTTT. The full variable domain, in which reference TRBV7-2 and TRBJ2-3 provide the parts outside the CDR3, is GAGVSQSPSNKVTEKGKDVELRCDPISGHTALYWYRQSLGQGLEFLIYFQGNSAPDKSGLPSDRFSAERTGGSVSTLTIQRTQQEDSAVYLCASSTRLAYTQYFGPGTRLTVL.

The chain links TRBV18 to TRBJ1-5; 7 nucleotides line up with TRBD1. Germline V lookup: CDR1 KGHSH, CDR2 LQKENI. The CDR3 runs 15 residues. Trimming cost V 3 bases and J 5 bases; bases outside gene matches: 7. CDR3 residues: CASSPTGVADQPQHF. The CDR3 nucleotides are TGTGCCAGCTCACCTACAGGGGTCGCGGATCAGCCCCAGCATTTT.

The genes are TRBV5-5 and TRBJ1-1, with D uncertain. Germline CDR1 and CDR2: SGHKS and YYEKEE (reference sequence). This CDR3 is built from 12 residues. The V gene lost 4 bases and the J gene lost 4 bases, with 8 bases spanning the gap. CDR3 sequence reads: CASSIVGTEAFF. The CDR3 nucleotides read TGTGCCAGCAGCATAGTCGGCACTGAAGCTTTCTTT.

The J gene is TRBJ2-2, the V gene TRBV29-1; weak D call: TRBD2 (6 bases). The length of the CDR3 is 11 residues. With 4 bases removed from V and 7 bases from J, the gap between germline ends came to 7 bases. Germline assignment: CDR1 SQVTM and CDR2 ANQGSEA. The CDR3 DNA sequence: TGCAGCGTTGGGGGGGTCGGGGAGCTGTTTTTT. It translates to CSVGGVGELFF.

The chain joins TRBV7-7 to TRBJ2-2; D unclear. Germline-derived CDR1 and CDR2 are SSHAT and FNYEAQ (reference sequence). CDR3 length equals 12 residues. The V end lost 7 bases, the J end lost 6 bases, and 9 bases lay between the germline ends. The chain's CDR3 is CASKSVSGELFF. CDR3 DNA sequence: TGTGCCAGCAAATCAGTCTCCGGGGAGCTGTTTTTT.

This chain connects TRBV9 to TRBJ2-2; no clear D gene. Germline CDR1 is SGDLS and CDR2 is YYNGEE. Trimming cost V 4 bases and J 4 bases, with 11 bases left between them. The CDR3 is made up of 14 amino acids. CDR3 DNA sequence: TGTGCCAGCAGCCCCCCGAGCTTCACCGGGGAGCTGTTTTTT. Its protein product is CASSPPSFTGELFF.

The chain carries TRBV2 and TRBJ2-1; TRBD1 aligns across 8 bases. The germline V gene encodes CDR1 SNHLY and CDR2 FYNNEI. CDR3 size: 20 residues. The V and J ends lost 6 bases and 0 bases, in that order; junction bases with no gene match: 19. CDR3 loop: CASSYPPGQVLFSSYNEQFF. As DNA, the CDR3 is TGTGCCAGCAGCTACCCCCCGGGACAGGTCCTTTTCAGCTCCTACAATGAGCAGTTCTTC.

The chain combines TRBV5-6 with TRBJ1-6; 8 positions match TRBD1. Germline assignment: CDR1 SGHDT and CDR2 YYEEEE. The length of the CDR3 is 17 residues. J lost 2 bases, V lost 3 bases, and 7 bases had no gene match. CDR3 residues: CASSSGQGITYNSPLHF. CDR3 DNA: TGTGCCAGCAGCTCCGGACAGGGAATCACCTATAATTCACCCCTCCACTTT.

The chain links TRBV2 to TRBJ2-7; 8 bases fit TRBD1. Germline V CDR1 and CDR2: SNHLY, FYNNEI. The CDR3 is 17 residues long. V dropped 4 bases and J dropped 1; count of bases not matched to a gene: 12. As DNA, the CDR3 is TGTGCCAGCAGTGCGACTGTCGCGACAGGGGTATCCTACGAGCAGTACTTC. Encoded protein: CASSATVATGVSYEQYF.

This chain connects TRBV27 to TRBJ2-5; 7 positions agree with TRBD1. Germline CDR1 MNHEY, CDR2 SMNVEV (reference sequence). The CDR3 length is 16 residues. J gave up 4 bases and V 4 bases, and 12 bases lay outside the gene matches. The chain's CDR3 is CASSWTYNRGLETQYF. The DNA of the CDR3 is TGTGCCAGCAGTTGGACTTATAACAGGGGCTTAGAGACCCAGTACTTC.

V is TRBV19 and J is TRBJ1-2; no clear D gene. CDR1 is LNHDA and CDR2 is SQIVND in the germline V gene (reference sequence). The V end was cut by 5 bases, the J end by 4 bases, with 5 bases between. The CDR3 has 11 residues. Here the CDR3 reads CASSDSYGYTF. CDR3 DNA sequence: TGTGCCAGTAGTGACTCCTATGGCTACACCTTC.

This chain links TRBV21-1 with TRBJ2-3; TRBD2, the D gene given by the table, was not confirmed from the DNA. TRBV21-1 represents a pseudogene. The CDR3 is 18 amino acids. DNA for the CDR3: TGTGCCAGCAGCCCCCAGAGGTCCCACCTCCTCGGCACAGATACGCAGTATTTT. It translates to CASSPQRSHLLGTDTQYF.

Here the CDR3 reads CASSRPGGRNEQFF. The CDR3 DNA reads as TGCGCCAGCAGCCGTCCCGGGGGTAGGAATGAGCAGTTCTTC. This chain uses TRBV4-3 with TRBJ2-1; TRBD2 is a possible D gene (6 bases). V shed 4 bases and J shed 7 bases, with 14 bases lying between them. Germline assignment: CDR1 LGHNA and CDR2 YSLEER. The CDR3 loop spans 14 amino acids.

This sequence joins TRBV5-6 and TRBJ2-3, with TRBD2 identical over 9 bases. After removal of 0 bases from V and 4 bases from J, the junction contained 9 bases not matched to a gene. The CDR3 is made up of 17 amino acids. Germline V lookup: CDR1 SGHDT, CDR2 YYEEEE. The chain's CDR3 is CASSLALAGLGSDTQYF. The CDR3 nucleotides read TGTGCCAGCAGCTTGGCTCTAGCGGGGTTGGGGTCAGATACGCAGTATTTT.